This TCR beta chain was observed in a study of blood T cell repertoires in COVID-19. In the study overall: COVID-19 samples collected from the United States, Italy and Spain covered acute and convalescent phases.

Authors' methods: Amplification of reference gene primers was used by the study to estimate nucleated cell counts. Clones were sequenced by immunoSEQ multiplex PCR, and TCRdb holds only the in-frame ones, with some missing. That table furnishes V, J and clone size, whereas the DNA furnished D and trimming. The sample consists of under 350,000 clones, 80% to 95% of them appearing once. The trim removed 4 bases at V and 0 bases at J, leaving 10 bases unmatched. This CDR3 has 19 amino acids. Germline V CDR1 and CDR2: SGHVS, FQNEAQ. The table lists this clone with a few counts. Sequencing used peripheral blood. The TCR comes from a young woman with COVID-19, enrolled during active disease. V is TRBV7-8 and J is TRBJ2-3, with 13 positions matching TRBD2. CDR3 amino acids: CASSSTLRLAGGSTDTQYF. The CDR3 nucleotides read TGTGCCAGCAGCTCTACGCTTAGACTAGCGGGAGGTAGCACAGATACGCAGTATTTT.